A single sample is the source of the 9 T cell receptor beta chains below, sequenced in a study of blood T cell repertoires in COVID-19. Measured with immunoSEQ multiplex PCR; TCRdb has only the in-frame clones, and not every one. In the table there are a few hundred thousand clones, 80% to 90% of which are singletons. Specimen: peripheral blood. These receptors all stem from a man in his thirties or forties who had recovered from COVID-19.

The chain employs TRBV6-6 and TRBJ1-1, with D perhaps TRBD1 (6 bases). Germline-derived CDR1 and CDR2 are MNHNY and SVGAGI (reference sequence). The CDR3 spans 11 residues. Trimming took 4 bases from V and 7 from J, leaving 7 bases between them. The CDR3 nucleotides read TGTGCCAGCAGTTCGACAGGTGAAGCTTTCTTT. Translation gives CASSSTGEAFF.

The chain carries TRBV6-4 and TRBJ1-6, with 9 bases that match TRBD1. The CDR3 spans 14 residues. Germline V gene data show CDR1 as MRHNA and CDR2 as SNTAGT. V trimming: 2 bases; J trimming: 8 bases; junction bases outside the gene matches: 1. Here the CDR3 DNA reads TGTGCCAGCAGTGACAGACAGGGGGATTCACCCCTCCACTTT. As protein: CASSDRQGDSPLHF.

The CDR3 spells CATSAQRTQETQYF. CDR3 sequence (DNA): TGTGCCACCAGCGCTCAGCGGACCCAAGAGACCCAGTACTTC. The chain is built from TRBV15 and TRBJ2-5; maybe TRBD2 (5 bases). With 5 bases removed from V and 1 base from J, the gap between germline ends came to 11 bases. Germline CDR1 LNHNV, CDR2 YYDKDF (reference sequence). The length of the CDR3 is 14 residues.

The chain has TRBV3-1 (or the pseudogene TRBV3-2) and TRBJ2-3; the match to TRBD2 covers 10 bases. Trimming removed 0 bases from V and 10 bases from J; junction bases left unmatched: 7. From germline, CDR1 is LGHDT and CDR2 YNNKEL (reference sequence). The CDR3 sequence is 15 residues long. CDR3 nucleotide sequence: TGTGCCAGCAGCCAAGATGCTAGCGGGGGTCCCCCGCAGTATTTT. It encodes CASSQDASGGPPQYF.

The rearrangement joins TRBV30 to TRBJ2-3; D gene uncertain. The V end lost 2 bases, the J end lost 2 bases, and 8 bases lay between the germline ends. The germline gives CDR1 GTSNPN, CDR2 SVGIG (reference sequence). The CDR3 extends over 13 amino acids. The chain's CDR3 is CAWSSTDTDTQYF. The DNA of the CDR3 is TGTGCCTGGAGTTCAACTGACACAGATACGCAGTATTTT.

CDR3 region: CASKQGVDQETQYF. CDR3 bases: TGTGCCAGTAAGCAGGGGGTAGACCAAGAGACCCAGTACTTC. The J gene is TRBJ2-5, the V gene TRBV2; TRBD1 aligns across 7 bases. From germline, CDR1 is SNHLY and CDR2 FYNNEI. V lost 9 bases and J lost 0; bases outside the gene matches: 7. The CDR3 sequence is 14 residues long.

The chain uses TRBV2 and TRBJ1-3; tentative D call: TRBD1 (5 bases). V was pared by 8 bases and J by 8 bases, with 19 bases between. The CDR3 totals 14 residues. Germline V gene lookup returns CDR1 SNHLY and CDR2 FYNNEI. The CDR3 loop reads CASVPGDMGYTIYF. The DNA of the CDR3 is TGTGCCAGCGTCCCGGGGGATATGGGGTACACCATATATTTT.

In this sample, this clone turned up once. The chain combines TRBV19 with TRBJ2-7, with TRBD1 matching 9 bases. Germline V gives CDR1 LNHDA, CDR2 SQIVND (reference sequence). The CDR3 consists of 16 residues. J lost 6 bases, V lost 5 bases, and 14 bases had no gene match. The CDR3 region has the DNA TGTGCCAGTAGTTCCCTTCCGGGACAGGGTGCCCTCGAGCAGTACTTC. It codes for CASSSLPGQGALEQYF.

V usage is TRBV6-5 and J usage is TRBJ1-4, with unresolved D. This CDR3 has 15 amino acids. Trimming shortened V by 8 bases and J by 7 bases, and 20 bases separated the two germline ends. Germline loops: CDR1 MNHEY, CDR2 SVGAGI. CDR3 region: CASAGGAGAGEKLFF. The CDR3 nucleotides are TGTGCCAGCGCGGGCGGCGCCGGAGCGGGTGAAAAACTGTTTTTT.